This T cell receptor beta chain came from a study of CD8 T cells in ankylosing spondylitis. Ten or more counts support this clonotype. Its antigen is unidentified. Findings and caveats of the study: Matched ankylosing spondylitis synovial fluid reportedly showed significant enrichment of disease-linked clones.

Quantitative barcoded 5'-RACE was used to prepare TCR beta libraries. One entry per CDR3 protein, called by TCRdb with MiXCR from the 5' RACE reads. The sample lists 200,000 to 250,000 distinct CDR3 sequences; approximately 7.6% were seen once. Trimming removed 2 bases from V and 0 bases from J, with 11 bases in between. This CDR3 is 16 amino acids long. CDR1 and CDR2 (germline): MNHEY, SVGAGI. The chain combines TRBV6-5 with TRBJ1-5; D possibly corresponds to TRBD1 (5 bases). The sequence was collected from a female donor with ankylosing spondylitis or in good health (not recorded which). Sequencing was performed on blood, either unsorted or a sorted T cell fraction (not recorded which). The CDR3 DNA sequence: TGTGCCAGCAGTTACCCGGGGGAACATAGCAATCAGCCCCAGCATTTT. Its protein is CASSYPGEHSNQPQHF.